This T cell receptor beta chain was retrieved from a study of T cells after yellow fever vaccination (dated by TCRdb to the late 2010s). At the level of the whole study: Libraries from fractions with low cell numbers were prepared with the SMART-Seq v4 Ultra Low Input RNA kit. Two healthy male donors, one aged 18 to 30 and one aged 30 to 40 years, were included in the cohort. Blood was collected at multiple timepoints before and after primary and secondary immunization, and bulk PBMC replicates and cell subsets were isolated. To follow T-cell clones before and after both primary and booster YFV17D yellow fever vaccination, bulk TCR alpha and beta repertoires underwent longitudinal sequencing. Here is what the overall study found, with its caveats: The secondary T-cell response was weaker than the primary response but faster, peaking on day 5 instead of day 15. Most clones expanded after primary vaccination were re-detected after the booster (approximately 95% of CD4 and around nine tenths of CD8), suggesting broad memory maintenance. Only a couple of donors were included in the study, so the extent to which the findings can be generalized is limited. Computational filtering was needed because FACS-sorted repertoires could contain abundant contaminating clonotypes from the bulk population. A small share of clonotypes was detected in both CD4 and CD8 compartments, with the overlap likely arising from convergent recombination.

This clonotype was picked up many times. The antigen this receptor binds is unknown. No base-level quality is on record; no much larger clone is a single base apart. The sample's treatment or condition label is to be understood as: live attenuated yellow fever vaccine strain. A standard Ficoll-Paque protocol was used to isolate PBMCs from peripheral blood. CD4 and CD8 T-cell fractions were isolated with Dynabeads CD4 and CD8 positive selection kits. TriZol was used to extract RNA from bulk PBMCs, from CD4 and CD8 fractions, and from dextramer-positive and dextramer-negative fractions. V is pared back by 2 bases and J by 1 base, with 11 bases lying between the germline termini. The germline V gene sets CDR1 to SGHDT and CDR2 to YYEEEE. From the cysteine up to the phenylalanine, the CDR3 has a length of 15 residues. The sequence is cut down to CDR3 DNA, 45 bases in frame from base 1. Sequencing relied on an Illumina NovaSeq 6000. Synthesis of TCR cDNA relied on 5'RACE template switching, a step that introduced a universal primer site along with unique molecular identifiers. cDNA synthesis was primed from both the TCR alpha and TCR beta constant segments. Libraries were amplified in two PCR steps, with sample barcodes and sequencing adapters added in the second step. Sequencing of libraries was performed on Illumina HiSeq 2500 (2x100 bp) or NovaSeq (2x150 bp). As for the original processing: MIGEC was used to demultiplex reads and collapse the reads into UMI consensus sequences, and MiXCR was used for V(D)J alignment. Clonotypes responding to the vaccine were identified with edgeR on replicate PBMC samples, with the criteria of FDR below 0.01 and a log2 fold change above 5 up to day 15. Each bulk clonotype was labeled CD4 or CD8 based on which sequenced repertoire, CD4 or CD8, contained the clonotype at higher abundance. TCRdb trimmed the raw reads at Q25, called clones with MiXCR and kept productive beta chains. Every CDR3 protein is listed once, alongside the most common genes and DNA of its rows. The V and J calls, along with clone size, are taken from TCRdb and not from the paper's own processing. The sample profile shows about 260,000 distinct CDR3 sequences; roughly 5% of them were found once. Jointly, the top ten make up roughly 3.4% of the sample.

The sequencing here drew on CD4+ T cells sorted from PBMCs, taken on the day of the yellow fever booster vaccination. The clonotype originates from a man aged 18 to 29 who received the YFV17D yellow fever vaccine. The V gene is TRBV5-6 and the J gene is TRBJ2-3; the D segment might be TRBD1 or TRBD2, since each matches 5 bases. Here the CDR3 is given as CASSLRGRRTDTQYF. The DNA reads TGTGCCAGCAGCTTAAGGGGACGGCGCACAGATACGCAGTATTTT.